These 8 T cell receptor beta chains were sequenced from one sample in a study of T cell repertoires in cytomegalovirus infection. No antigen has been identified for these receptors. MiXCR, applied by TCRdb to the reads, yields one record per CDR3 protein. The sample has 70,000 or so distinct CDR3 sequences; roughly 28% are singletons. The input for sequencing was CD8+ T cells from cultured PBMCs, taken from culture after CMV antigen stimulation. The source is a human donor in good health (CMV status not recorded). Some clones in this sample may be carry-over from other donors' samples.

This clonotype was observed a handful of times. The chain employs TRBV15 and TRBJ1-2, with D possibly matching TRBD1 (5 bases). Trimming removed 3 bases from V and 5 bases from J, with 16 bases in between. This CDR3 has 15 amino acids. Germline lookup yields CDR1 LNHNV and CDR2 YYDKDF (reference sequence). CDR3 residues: CATSSLGGVLYGYTF. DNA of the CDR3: TGTGCCACCAGCAGTTTAGGAGGGGTATTATATGGCTACACCTTC.

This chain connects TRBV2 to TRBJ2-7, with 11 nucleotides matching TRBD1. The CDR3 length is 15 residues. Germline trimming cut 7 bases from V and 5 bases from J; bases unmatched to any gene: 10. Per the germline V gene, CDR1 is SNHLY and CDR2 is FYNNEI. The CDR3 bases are TGTGCCAGCAAAGAGGGGACAGGGGGGGAAGACGAGCAGTACTTC. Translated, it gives CASKEGTGGEDEQYF.

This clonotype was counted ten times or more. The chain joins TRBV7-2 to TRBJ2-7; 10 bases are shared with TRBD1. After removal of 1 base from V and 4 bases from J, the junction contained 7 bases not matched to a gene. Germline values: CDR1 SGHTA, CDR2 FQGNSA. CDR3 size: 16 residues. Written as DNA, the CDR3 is TGTGCCAGCAGCTTAGACCGGGACAGGGGTTTTTACGAGCAGTACTTC. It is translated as CASSLDRDRGFYEQYF. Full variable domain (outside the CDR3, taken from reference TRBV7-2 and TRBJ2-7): GAGVSQSPSNKVTEKGKDVELRCDPISGHTALYWYRQSLGQGLEFLIYFQGNSAPDKSGLPSDRFSAERTGGSVSTLTIQRTQQEDSAVYLCASSLDRDRGFYEQYFGPGTRLTVT.

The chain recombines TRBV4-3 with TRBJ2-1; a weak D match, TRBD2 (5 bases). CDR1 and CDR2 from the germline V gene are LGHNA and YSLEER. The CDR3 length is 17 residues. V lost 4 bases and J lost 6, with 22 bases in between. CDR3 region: CASSPRVGGGPTNEQFF. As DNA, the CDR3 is TGCGCCAGCAGCCCTCGGGTAGGCGGAGGCCCCACCAATGAGCAGTTCTTC.

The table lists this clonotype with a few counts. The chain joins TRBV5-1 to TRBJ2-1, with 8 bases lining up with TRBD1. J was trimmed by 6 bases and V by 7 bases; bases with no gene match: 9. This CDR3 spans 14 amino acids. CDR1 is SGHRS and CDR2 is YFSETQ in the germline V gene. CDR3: CASCDRGKSNEQFF. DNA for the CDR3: TGCGCCAGCTGCGACAGGGGAAAAAGCAATGAGCAGTTCTTC.

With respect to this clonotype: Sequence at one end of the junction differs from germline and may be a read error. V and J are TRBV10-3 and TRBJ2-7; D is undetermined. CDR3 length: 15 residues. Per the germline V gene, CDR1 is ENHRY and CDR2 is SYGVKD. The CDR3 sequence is CAVSESEESVYEQYF. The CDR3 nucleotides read TGTGCCGTCAGTGAATCTGAGGAGAGCGTTTACGAGCAGTACTTC.

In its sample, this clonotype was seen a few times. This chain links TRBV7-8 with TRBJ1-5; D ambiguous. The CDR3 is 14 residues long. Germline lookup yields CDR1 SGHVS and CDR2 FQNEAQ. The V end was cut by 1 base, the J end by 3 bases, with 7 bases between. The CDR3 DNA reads TGTGCCAGCAGCTTAGAAGGGTACAATCAGCCCCAGCATTTT. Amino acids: CASSLEGYNQPQHF.

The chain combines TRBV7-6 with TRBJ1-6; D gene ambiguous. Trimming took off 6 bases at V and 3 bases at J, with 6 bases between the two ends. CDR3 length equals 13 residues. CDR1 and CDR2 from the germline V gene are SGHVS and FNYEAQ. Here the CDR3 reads CASSINYNSPLHF. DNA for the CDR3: TGTGCCAGCAGTATTAACTATAATTCACCCCTCCACTTT.